Below, 10 T cell receptor beta chains from the same sample are listed, as sequenced in a study of blood T cell repertoires in COVID-19. Sequenced by immunoSEQ multiplex PCR; TCRdb stores in-frame clones only, minus some. Here the sample spans approximately 40,000 clones, around four fifths being singletons. The sample was peripheral blood. These receptors were collected from a human donor in a cohort sampled during active COVID-19.

This rearrangement joins TRBV4-1 to TRBJ1-3; D gene unclear. With 2 bases removed from V and 0 bases from J, the gap between germline ends came to 11 bases. CDR3 length: 16 residues. Germline V gives CDR1 MGHRA, CDR2 YSYEKL. The CDR3 here is CASSQLGNHSGNTIYF. The CDR3, as DNA: TGCGCCAGCAGCCAACTGGGCAATCACTCTGGAAACACCATATATTTT.

CDR3 DNA: TGTGCCAGCCAGACAGGTCCTTCTGGAAACACCATATATTTT. Residues: CASQTGPSGNTIYF. V gene TRBV3-1 (or the pseudogene TRBV3-2) combines with J gene TRBJ1-3; D perhaps matches TRBD1 (6 bases). Trimming removed 8 bases from V and 1 base from J, with 12 bases in between. The length of the CDR3 is 14 residues. Germline V gene lookup returns CDR1 LGHDT and CDR2 YNNKEL (reference sequence).

This clone has only a few counts. The chain carries TRBV4-1 and TRBJ1-1, with TRBD1 matching 8 bases. The CDR3 covers 15 residues. Germline lookup yields CDR1 MGHRA and CDR2 YSYEKL. V shed 4 bases, J shed 7 bases, and the junction held 11 bases outside the gene matches. The CDR3 region is CASSLGQGHGGEAFF. The CDR3 nucleotides are TGCGCCAGCAGCCTAGGACAGGGCCACGGGGGTGAAGCTTTCTTT.

The V call is TRBV11-2, the J call TRBJ2-1; TRBD1 is a possible D gene (6 bases). Looked up from germline, CDR1 is SGHAT and CDR2 is FQNNGV. The V end lost 5 bases, the J end lost 5 bases, and 13 bases lay between the germline ends. The CDR3 covers 14 residues. The CDR3 sequence is CASSGGSLDNEQFF. CDR3 in DNA: TGTGCCAGCAGCGGGGGCTCTTTAGACAATGAGCAGTTCTTC. Filled out from reference TRBV11-2 and TRBJ2-1, the complete variable domain reads EAGVAQSPRYKIIEKRQSVAFWCNPISGHATLYWYQQILGQGPKLLIQFQNNGVVDDSQLPKDRFSAERLKGVDSTLKIQPAKLEDSAVYLCASSGGSLDNEQFFGPGTRLTVL.

V usage is TRBV6-5 and J usage is TRBJ1-2; 7 bases are shared with TRBD1. With 2 bases clipped from V and 5 bases from J, the junction kept 11 bases outside the gene matches. CDR1 is MNHEY, CDR2 SVGAGI, per germline. This CDR3 contains 16 residues. CDR3 in DNA: TGTGCCAGCAGTTACCCCACCAGACAGACAGGGTATGGCTACACCTTC. Translated: CASSYPTRQTGYGYTF.

The chain combines TRBV24-1 with TRBJ1-2; TRBD1 aligns across 9 bases. Germline loops: CDR1 KGHDR, CDR2 SFDVKD. The CDR3 extends over 13 amino acids. With V trimmed by 7 bases and J by 7 bases, 6 bases remained unmatched. CDR3 loop: CATSPGQGFGYTF. The CDR3 coding sequence is TGTGCCACCAGCCCGGGACAGGGTTTTGGCTACACCTTC.

The chain recombines TRBV11-2 with TRBJ1-3; TRBD1 aligns across 8 bases. Per the germline V gene, CDR1 is SGHAT and CDR2 is FQNNGV. The CDR3 runs 14 residues. J was trimmed by 2 bases and V by 7 bases; bases with no gene match: 4. Here the CDR3 reads CASTPDRAGNTIYF. The CDR3 region has the DNA TGTGCCAGCACCCCGGACAGGGCTGGAAACACCATATATTTT. Based on the CDR3 plus reference TRBV11-2 and TRBJ1-3, the full variable domain is EAGVAQSPRYKIIEKRQSVAFWCNPISGHATLYWYQQILGQGPKLLIQFQNNGVVDDSQLPKDRFSAERLKGVDSTLKIQPAKLEDSAVYLCASTPDRAGNTIYFGEGSWLTVV.

This clone was recorded a few times. J is TRBJ1-1 and V is TRBV7-3; D unresolved. Trimming removed 4 bases at V and 0 bases at J, with 6 bases between. Germline V gives CDR1 SGHTA, CDR2 FQGTGA. CDR3 length: 13 amino acids. Here the CDR3 reads CASSSHMNTEAFF. CDR3 nucleotides: TGTGCCAGCAGCTCCCACATGAACACTGAAGCTTTCTTT. The entire variable domain, with the rest obtained from reference TRBV7-3 and TRBJ1-1, is as follows: GAGVSQTPSNKVTEKGKYVELRCDPISGHTALYWYRQSLGQGPEFLIYFQGTGAADDSGLPNDRFFAVRPEGSVSTLKIQRTERGDSAVYLCASSSHMNTEAFFGQGTRLTVV.

This clone occurred once. The chain joins TRBV9 to TRBJ2-7, with no clear D. This CDR3 region has 14 residues. Germline CDR1 SGDLS, CDR2 YYNGEE. V was pared by 0 bases and J by 3 bases, with 10 bases between. The CDR3 protein is CASSVGVADYEQYF. In DNA form, the CDR3 reads TGTGCCAGCAGCGTAGGGGTAGCCGACTACGAGCAGTACTTC.

This clone appeared a single time. This chain uses TRBV10-3 with TRBJ1-2; 9 nucleotides match TRBD1. V lost 10 bases and J lost 4; bases outside the gene matches: 4. CDR1 and CDR2 from the germline V gene are ENHRY and SYGVKD. The CDR3 is 12 amino acids. CDR3 bases: TGTGCCACCGGACAGGGGAGCTATGGCTACACCTTC. It translates to CATGQGSYGYTF.